This T cell receptor (beta chain) comes out of a study of T-cell reconstitution after alpha-beta-depleted transplantation in children. Preparation of the TCRbeta library was carried out with unique molecular identifiers. MiXCR, run by TCRdb on the PCR reads, gives a single entry per CDR3 protein. The table lists hundreds of thousands of distinct CDR3 sequences, 15% to 20% of them singletons. There are 15 residues in the CDR3. The ends were cut back, 2 bases at V and 2 bases at J, with 12 bases in the middle. Looked up from germline, CDR1 is ENHRY and CDR2 is SYGVKD. The origin of this receptor is a human donor who donated a stem cell graft to a child with acute myeloid leukemia. The rearrangement links TRBV10-3 to TRBJ1-2; D gene ambiguous. The sample was PBMCs from the stem cell graft donor, taken from the stem cell graft. In DNA form, the CDR3 reads TGTGCCATCAGTGAGGAGGCAGAATCCAACTATGGCTACACCTTC. Protein sequence: CAISEEAESNYGYTF.